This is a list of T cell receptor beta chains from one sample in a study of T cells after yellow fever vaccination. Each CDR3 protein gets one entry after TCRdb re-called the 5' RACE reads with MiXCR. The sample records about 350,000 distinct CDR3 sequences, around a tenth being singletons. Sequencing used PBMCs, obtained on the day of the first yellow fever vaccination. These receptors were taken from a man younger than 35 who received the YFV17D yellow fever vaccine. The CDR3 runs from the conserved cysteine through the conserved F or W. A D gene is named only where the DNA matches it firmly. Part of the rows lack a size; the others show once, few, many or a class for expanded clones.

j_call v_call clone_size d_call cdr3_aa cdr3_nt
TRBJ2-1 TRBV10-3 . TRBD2 CAISSGGPYNEQFF TGTGCCATCAGTAGCGGGGGACCCTACAATGAGCAGTTCTTC
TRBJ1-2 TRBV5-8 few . CASSDYPGDYGYTF TGTGCCAGCAGCGACTACCCAGGGGACTATGGCTACACCTTC
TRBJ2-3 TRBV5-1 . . CASTEPLRDTQYF TGCGCCAGCACGGAACCATTGCGAGATACGCAGTATTTT
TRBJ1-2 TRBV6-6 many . CASSPNYGYTF TGTGCCAGCAGTCCAAACTATGGCTACACCTTC
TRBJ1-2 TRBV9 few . CASKNAIYGYTF TGTGCCAGCAAGAATGCGATTTATGGCTACACCTTC
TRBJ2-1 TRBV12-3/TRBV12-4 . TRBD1 CASSGDRAKEQFF TGTGCCAGCAGTGGGGACAGGGCCAAAGAGCAGTTCTTC
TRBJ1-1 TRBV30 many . CAWSSRTNMNTEAFF TGTGCCTGGAGTTCCAGGACGAATATGAACACTGAAGCTTTCTTT
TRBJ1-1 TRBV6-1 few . CASSRSYQQQGNTEAFF TGTGCCAGCAGCCGATCCTACCAACAACAGGGGAACACTGAAGCTTTCTTT
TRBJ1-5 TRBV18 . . CASSPAVNQPQHF TGTGCCAGCTCACCAGCGGTCAATCAGCCCCAGCATTTT
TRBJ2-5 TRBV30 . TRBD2 CAWRSARLAGGGETQYF TGTGCCTGGAGGTCCGCCCGGCTAGCGGGGGGTGGAGAGACCCAGTACTTC
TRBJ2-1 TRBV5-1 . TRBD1 CASSLPGGHEQFF TGCGCCAGCAGCTTGCCAGGGGGCCATGAGCAGTTCTTC
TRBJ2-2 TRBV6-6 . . CASSRDIGELFF TGTGCCAGCAGTCGCGATATTGGGGAGCTGTTTTTT
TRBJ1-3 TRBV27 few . CASRGSGNTIYF TGTGCCAGCAGGGGCTCTGGAAACACCATATATTTT
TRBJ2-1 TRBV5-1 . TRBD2 CASRVTSGGAYNEQFF TGCGCCAGCAGAGTGACTAGCGGGGGGGCGTACAATGAGCAGTTCTTC
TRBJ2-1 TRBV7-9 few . CASSLGGLAYNEQFF TGTGCCAGCAGCTTAGGGGGCCTAGCGTACAATGAGCAGTTCTTC
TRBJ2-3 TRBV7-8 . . CASSSGTPVFTDTQYF TGTGCCAGCAGTTCCGGGACTCCCGTATTCACAGATACGCAGTATTTT